This T cell receptor beta chain appears in the sequencing data of a study of TIL therapy for anti-PD-1-resistant metastatic lung cancer. On the study more broadly: Progressing patients received lymphodepletion, expanded TIL infusion and IL-2.

This CDR3 contains 15 residues. The germline V gene has CDR1 KGHSH and CDR2 LQKENI. After removal of 3 bases from V and 1 base from J, the junction contained 2 bases not matched to a gene. Remarks on this clone: The antigen is not known.

The time point denotes: pre-treatment sample, taken before nivolumab and TIL therapy. Patients were adults with stage 4 NSCLC. The immunoSEQ assay was v3. Libraries were sequenced to some 2 million read pairs (survey) or 5-6 million (deep). The data were produced by immunoSEQ multiplex PCR, yet TCRdb's version contains in-frame clones alone and is incomplete. This repertoire shows under 65,000 clones, 75% to 85% found once; its top ten account for less than 3%. Regarding the study as a whole: This highly selected cohort may not generalize to typical lung cancer patients.

The sample in question was blood, obtained at baseline. The source of this sequence is a person between 30 and 79 years old with non-small cell lung cancer. The rearrangement uses TRBV18 and TRBJ2-1; 8 positions agree with TRBD1. The CDR3 region has the DNA TGTGCCAGCTCACCGGACAGGGTATCCTACAATGAGCAGTTCTTC. It codes for CASSPDRVSYNEQFF.